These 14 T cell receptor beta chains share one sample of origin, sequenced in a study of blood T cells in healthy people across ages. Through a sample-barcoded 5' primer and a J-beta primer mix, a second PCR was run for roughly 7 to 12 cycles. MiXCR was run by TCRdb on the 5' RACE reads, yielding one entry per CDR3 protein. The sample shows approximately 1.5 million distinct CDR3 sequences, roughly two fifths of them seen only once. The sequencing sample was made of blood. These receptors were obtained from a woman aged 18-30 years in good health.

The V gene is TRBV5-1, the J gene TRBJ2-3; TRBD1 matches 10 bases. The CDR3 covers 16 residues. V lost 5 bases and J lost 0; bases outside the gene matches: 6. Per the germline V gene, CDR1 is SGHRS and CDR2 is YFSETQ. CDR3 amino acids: CASRTGGLTSTDTQYF. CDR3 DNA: TGCGCCAGCAGGACAGGGGGCCTGACCAGCACAGATACGCAGTATTTT.

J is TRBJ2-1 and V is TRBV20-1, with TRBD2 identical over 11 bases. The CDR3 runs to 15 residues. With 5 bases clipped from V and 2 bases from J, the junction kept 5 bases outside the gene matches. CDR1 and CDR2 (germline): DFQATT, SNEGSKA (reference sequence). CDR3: CSAPPSGGTYNEQFF. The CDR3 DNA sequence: TGCAGTGCTCCCCCTAGCGGGGGGACCTACAATGAGCAGTTCTTC.

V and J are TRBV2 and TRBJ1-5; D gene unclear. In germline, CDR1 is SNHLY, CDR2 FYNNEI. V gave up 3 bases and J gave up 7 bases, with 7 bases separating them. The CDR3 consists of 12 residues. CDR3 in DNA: TGTGCCAGCAGTGAGGGCCGCCAGCCCCAGCATTTT. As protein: CASSEGRQPQHF. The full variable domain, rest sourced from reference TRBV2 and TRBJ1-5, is EPEVTQTPSHQVTQMGQEVILRCVPISNHLYFYWYRQILGQKVEFLVSFYNNEISEKSEIFDDQFSVERPDGSNFTLKIRSTKLEDSAMYFCASSEGRQPQHFGDGTRLSIL.

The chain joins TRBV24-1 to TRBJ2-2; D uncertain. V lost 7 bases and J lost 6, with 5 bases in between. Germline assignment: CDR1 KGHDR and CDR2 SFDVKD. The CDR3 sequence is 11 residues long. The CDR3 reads CATSWAGELFF. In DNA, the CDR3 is TGTGCCACCAGCTGGGCCGGGGAGCTGTTTTTT.

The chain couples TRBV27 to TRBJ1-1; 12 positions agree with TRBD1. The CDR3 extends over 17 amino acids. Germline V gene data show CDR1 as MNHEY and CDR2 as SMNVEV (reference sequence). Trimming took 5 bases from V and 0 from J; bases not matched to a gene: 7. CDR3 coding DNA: TGTGCCAGCAGTCCAAGGGACAGGGGGCGTATGAACACTGAAGCTTTCTTT. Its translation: CASSPRDRGRMNTEAFF.

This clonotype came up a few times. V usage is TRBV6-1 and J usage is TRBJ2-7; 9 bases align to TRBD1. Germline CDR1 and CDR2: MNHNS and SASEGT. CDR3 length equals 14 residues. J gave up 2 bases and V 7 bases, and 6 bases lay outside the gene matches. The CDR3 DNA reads TGTGCCAGCAATGATAGACAGGGGGCCTACGAGCAGTACTTC. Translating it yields CASNDRQGAYEQYF.

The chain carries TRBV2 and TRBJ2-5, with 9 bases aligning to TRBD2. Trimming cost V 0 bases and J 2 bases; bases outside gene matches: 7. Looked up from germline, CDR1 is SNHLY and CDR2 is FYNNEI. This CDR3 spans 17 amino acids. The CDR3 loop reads CASSEAGRAGGQETQYF. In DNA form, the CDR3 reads TGTGCCAGCAGTGAAGCGGGAAGAGCGGGGGGTCAAGAGACCCAGTACTTC.

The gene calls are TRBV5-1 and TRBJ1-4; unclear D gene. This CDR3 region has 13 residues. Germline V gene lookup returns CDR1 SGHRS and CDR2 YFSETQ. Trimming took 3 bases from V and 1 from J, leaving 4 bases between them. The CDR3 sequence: CASSSRTNEKLFF. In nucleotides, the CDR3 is TGCGCCAGCAGCTCCCGAACTAATGAAAAACTGTTTTTT.

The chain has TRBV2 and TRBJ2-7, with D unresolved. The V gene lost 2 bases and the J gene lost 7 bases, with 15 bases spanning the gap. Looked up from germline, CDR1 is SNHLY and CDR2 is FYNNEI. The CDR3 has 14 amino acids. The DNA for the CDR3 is TGTGCCAGCAGTGAACGGCTAGTCAAGAATGAGCAGTACTTC. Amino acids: CASSERLVKNEQYF.

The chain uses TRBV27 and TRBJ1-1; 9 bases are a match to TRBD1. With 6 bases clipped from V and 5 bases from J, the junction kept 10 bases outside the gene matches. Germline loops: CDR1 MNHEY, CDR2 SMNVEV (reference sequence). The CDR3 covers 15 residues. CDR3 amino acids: CASRPNYRGRTEAFF. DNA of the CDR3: TGTGCCAGCAGACCCAACTACAGGGGGCGGACTGAAGCTTTCTTT.

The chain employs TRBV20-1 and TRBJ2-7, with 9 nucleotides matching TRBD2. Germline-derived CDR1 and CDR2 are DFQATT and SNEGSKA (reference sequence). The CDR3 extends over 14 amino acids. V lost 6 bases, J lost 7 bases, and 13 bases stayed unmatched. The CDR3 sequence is CSAVAGVGYNEQYF. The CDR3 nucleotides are TGCAGTGCAGTAGCGGGAGTCGGCTACAATGAGCAGTACTTC.

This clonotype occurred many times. The CDR3, as DNA: TGCAGTGCTCCACAACCCTTACGACTAGCGGGGAACACAGATACGCAGTATTTT. It yields the protein CSAPQPLRLAGNTDTQYF. The rearrangement uses TRBV20-1 and TRBJ2-3; TRBD2 matches at 11 bases. This CDR3 spans 18 amino acids. The germline gives CDR1 DFQATT, CDR2 SNEGSKA (reference sequence). V was clipped by 5 bases and J by 2 bases; unmatched bases: 15.

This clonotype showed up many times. CDR3 nucleotide sequence: TGCAGCGTGGCCCGGGACAGGGGCTACGAGCAGTACTTC. Translated: CSVARDRGYEQYF. V usage is TRBV29-1 and J usage is TRBJ2-4; 10 positions match TRBD1. The end of the DNA fits TRBJ2-7 better, so the J call may be wrong. The CDR3 is 13 residues long. Germline V gives CDR1 SQVTM, CDR2 ANQGSEA.

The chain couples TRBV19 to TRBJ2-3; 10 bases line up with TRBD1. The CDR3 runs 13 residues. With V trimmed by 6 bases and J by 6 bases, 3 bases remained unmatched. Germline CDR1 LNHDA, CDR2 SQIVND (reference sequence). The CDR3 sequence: CASRTGGGDTQYF. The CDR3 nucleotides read TGTGCCAGTAGGACAGGGGGCGGTGATACGCAGTATTTT. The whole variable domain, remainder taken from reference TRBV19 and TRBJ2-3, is DGGITQSPKYLFRKEGQNVTLSCEQNLNHDAMYWYRQDPGQGLRLIYYSQIVNDFQKGDIAEGYSVSREKKESFPLTVTSAQKNPTAFYLCASRTGGGDTQYFGPGTRLTVL.